These 6 T cell receptor beta chains were all obtained from the same sample, sequenced in a study of T cell changes during pregnancy in multiple sclerosis. Generated by immunoSEQ multiplex PCR, the TCRdb table keeps only in-frame clones and is missing some. The data contain some 96,000 clones, 80% to 95% of them singletons. Sample: peripheral blood, taken after pregnancy. The receptors were sampled from a female donor with multiple sclerosis, enrolled in a pregnancy study.

This chain links TRBV5-1 with TRBJ1-1, with 7 bases that match TRBD1. CDR3 size: 13 residues. The V gene's germline CDR1 is SGHRS and CDR2 YFSETQ. Trimming took 4 bases from V and 3 from J; bases not matched to a gene: 3. The CDR3 spells CASSETGDTEAFF. CDR3 DNA sequence: TGCGCCAGCAGCGAAACAGGGGACACTGAAGCTTTCTTT. Variable domain in full (rest from reference TRBV5-1 and TRBJ1-1): KAGVTQTPRYLIKTRGQQVTLSCSPISGHRSVSWYQQTPGQGLQFLFEYFSETQRNKGNFPGRFSGRQFSNSRSEMNVSTLELGDSALYLCASSETGDTEAFFGQGTRLTVV.

The sample holds a few counts of this clone. This CDR3 is CATSRVSSLADSPLHF. For the CDR3, the DNA is TGTGCCACCAGCAGAGTTTCCTCCCTGGCGGATTCACCCCTCCACTTT. The V call is TRBV15, the J call TRBJ1-6; D unclear. CDR1 and CDR2 (germline): LNHNV, YYDKDF (reference sequence). Trimming took 1 base from V and 8 from J, leaving 15 bases between them. The CDR3 has 16 residues.

This clone was picked up a small number of times. The chain uses TRBV7-6 and TRBJ1-2; D might be TRBD1 (6 bases). Germline V gene sequence: CDR1 SGHVS, CDR2 FNYEAQ. V lost 1 base and J lost 1, with 10 bases in between. The CDR3 length is 15 residues. The DNA for the CDR3 is TGTGCCAGCAGCTTAGGAGTAGGGGGTAACTATGGCTACACCTTC. Protein sequence: CASSLGVGGNYGYTF.

CDR3 nucleotide sequence: TGTGCCAGCAGCGTAGACCGGGTCGGGGAGCTGTTTTTT. It encodes CASSVDRVGELFF. The chain joins TRBV9 to TRBJ2-2; D is unclear. Trimming shortened V by 0 bases and J by 7 bases, and 7 bases separated the two germline ends. CDR1 is SGDLS, CDR2 YYNGEE, per germline. This CDR3 has 13 residues.

Of note for this clone: In the same sample, other DNA sequences code for this CDR3. This sequence joins TRBV6-5 and TRBJ1-1; possibly TRBD1 for D (5 bases). The CDR3 runs to 14 residues. CDR1 and CDR2 from the germline V gene are MNHEY and SVGAGI. With 3 bases removed from V and 5 bases from J, the gap between germline ends came to 13 bases. The CDR3 loop reads CASSYSGRGTEAFF. As DNA, the CDR3 is TGTGCCAGCAGTTATTCGGGGAGGGGTACTGAAGCTTTCTTT.

In its sample, this clone was seen once. V and J are TRBV19 and TRBJ2-5, with TRBD2 matching over 10 bases. The CDR3 is 13 amino acids. V gave up 4 bases and J gave up 4 bases; unmatched junction bases: 0. Germline CDR1 and CDR2: LNHDA and SQIVND (reference sequence). CDR3: CASSTSGGETQYF. In DNA, the CDR3 is TGTGCCAGTAGTACTAGCGGGGGAGAGACCCAGTACTTC.